A selection of T cell receptor beta chains follows, all from one sample in a study of T-cell memory formation after mild COVID-19. TCRdb redid the calling of the 5' RACE reads with MiXCR, one entry per CDR3 protein. The repertoire holds around 370,000 distinct CDR3 sequences, roughly 21% seen once, with around 13% in the top ten. The sample was PBMCs or a T cell subset sorted from them (not recorded which). The receptors stem from an adult woman who had mild COVID-19 (a few samples of this study predate the infection). Cell type and time point are not known. CDR3s leave out the opening cysteine and the closing phenylalanine or tryptophan.

length | V | CDR3
12 | TRBV12-3/TRBV12-4 | ASTFREGGETQY
11 | TRBV5-1 | ASSEMPNTEAF
12 | TRBV7-8 | ASRPRTGNSPLH
13 | TRBV7-9 | ASSQGTANNYGYT
14 | TRBV7-3 | ASSLPREDYTGELF
10 | TRBV20-1 | SASGFGQPQH
13 | TRBV7-2 | ASSLSGSSYNEQF
14 | TRBV4-2 | ASSPLEGPSSYEQY
13 | TRBV10-3 | AISERQDMNYGYT
12 | TRBV18 | ASSPSRGYTEAF
18 | TRBV4-1 | ASSQGVIQQGPMNTGELF
18 | TRBV5-6 | ASSLGELAGEIPNQETQY
13 | TRBV10-2 | ASSHSHPATGELF
12 | TRBV20-1 | SARDIRGRNIQY
15 | TRBV28 | ASSSLRHVSTNEKLF
14 | TRBV19 | ASSEISGRVGDTQY
11 | TRBV29-1 | KPPGPRIGELF
12 | TRBV20-1 | SARSRGSGNEQF
13 | TRBV7-9 | ASSLEGTGNEKLF
10 | TRBV7-9 | AGTTGYRGYT
13 | TRBV7-2 | ASSLRGLLGETQY
14 | TRBV6-5 | ASSYSRERGYNEQF
14 | TRBV7-6 | ASSLAKGVGPTEAF
11 | TRBV7-2 | ASSTAGGYGYT
12 | TRBV12-3/TRBV12-4 | ASSFDGDLETQY
9 | TRBV27 | ASGQRFEQF
14 | TRBV5-1 | ASSLGEDRLNEKLF
12 | TRBV2 | ASTQGSNTGELF
13 | TRBV7-9 | ASSLGQGEDQPQH
12 | TRBV4-1 | ASSQAPRDRTLH
12 | TRBV20-1 | SARRDSATDTQY
13 | TRBV12-3/TRBV12-4 | ASRQTGGGGYGYT
13 | TRBV5-1 | ASSMDSRTTGELF
12 | TRBV5-1 | ASRPRTGSSPLH
14 | TRBV12-3/TRBV12-4 | ASSFLAGVSTDTQY
17 | TRBV21-1 | ASSKEWPNRHRSNQPQH
14 | TRBV4-3 | ASSQEADGGMSGYT
12 | TRBV6-1 | ASRRTGSATEAF
11 | TRBV30 | AGFGGVAYEQY
14 | TRBV7-9 | ASSLDFGERPTEAF
13 | TRBV3-1 | ASSRDRAGNEKLF
14 | TRBV20-1 | SARWGRGPDKETQY
16 | TRBV25-1 | ASSAPPDWPGGYNEQF
15 | TRBV9 | ASSPLGLLSSTDTQY
11 | TRBV7-2 | ASSSREVVEQF